The next 16 T cell receptor beta chains were all read from a single sample in a study of chemoradiotherapy in HPV16-positive cancers. The repertoire was sequenced with immunoSEQ multiplex PCR; TCRdb's copy has only in-frame clones and lacks some. The sample lists roughly 4,700 clones, about 92% occurring once. Collection of the sample occurred from a patient who underwent chemoradiotherapy. Source of these receptors: a human donor with HPV-associated anogenital cancer.

V usage is TRBV6-1 and J usage is TRBJ2-7; the D is unclear. The CDR3 totals 13 residues. V lost 8 bases, J lost 2 bases, and 13 bases lay in between. Germline V CDR1 and CDR2: MNHNS, SASEGT. The CDR3, as DNA: TGTGCCAGCGGCGAAGGGTGGACCTACGAGCAGTACTTC. This codes for CASGEGWTYEQYF.

This clone was detected once. The chain employs TRBV30 and TRBJ1-1; D unclear. Germline V lookup: CDR1 GTSNPN, CDR2 SVGIG (reference sequence). There are 13 residues in the CDR3. V lost 4 bases and J 3 bases, leaving 12 bases between the germline ends. For the CDR3, the DNA is TGTGCCTGGACTCTTGATACTGACACTGAAGCTTTCTTT. Translated, it gives CAWTLDTDTEAFF.

The V call is TRBV2, the J call TRBJ2-2, with 9 bases that match TRBD1. The CDR3 totals 15 residues. V trimming: 4 bases; J trimming: 3 bases; junction bases outside the gene matches: 3. Germline values: CDR1 SNHLY, CDR2 FYNNEI. CDR3 loop: CASSVDRGDTGELFF. The DNA of the CDR3 is TGTGCCAGCAGTGTGGACAGGGGTGACACCGGGGAGCTGTTTTTT.

The V and J genes are TRBV6-1 and TRBJ2-2, with a possible D match to TRBD1 (8 bases). V was clipped by 2 bases and J by 3 bases, with 13 bases between them. Germline V CDR1 and CDR2: MNHNS, SASEGT. This CDR3 has 16 residues. CDR3 loop: CASSERTGRDTGELFF. CDR3 bases: TGTGCCAGCAGTGAACGGACAGGGAGGGACACCGGGGAGCTGTTTTTT.

The chain combines TRBV27 with TRBJ2-5; D may correspond to TRBD1 or TRBD2 (5 bases each). The CDR3 consists of 14 residues. Trimming pared 6 bases from V and 4 bases from J, leaving 15 bases between. Germline V gene sequence: CDR1 MNHEY, CDR2 SMNVEV (reference sequence). CDR3 region: CASSPGTIPETQYF. CDR3 nucleotide sequence: TGTGCCAGCAGCCCAGGGACCATCCCAGAGACCCAGTACTTC.

The rearrangement uses TRBV19 and TRBJ2-5, with TRBD2 as a possible D gene (6 bases). V lost 5 bases and J 5 bases, leaving 18 bases between the germline ends. Germline values: CDR1 LNHDA, CDR2 SQIVND (reference sequence). CDR3 size: 15 residues. CDR3 sequence: CASSDGWGGGETQYF. The CDR3 DNA sequence: TGTGCCAGTAGTGACGGTTGGGGAGGCGGTGAGACCCAGTACTTC.

The chain links TRBV9 to TRBJ2-3; TRBD2 agrees at 13 bases. Looked up from germline, CDR1 is SGDLS and CDR2 is YYNGEE. The length of the CDR3 is 15 residues. V shed 3 bases, J shed 6 bases, and the junction held 4 bases outside the gene matches. The CDR3: CASSATSGGSDTQYF. CDR3 nucleotides: TGTGCCAGCAGCGCGACTAGCGGGGGGTCGGATACGCAGTATTTT.

This rearrangement joins TRBV6-5 to TRBJ2-7; D is ambiguous. This CDR3 comprises 14 residues. CDR1 MNHEY and CDR2 SVGAGI come from the germline V gene. V was trimmed by 3 bases and J by 0 bases, leaving 9 bases between them. DNA for the CDR3: TGTGCCAGCAGTTATTCCGATACCTCCTACGAGCAGTACTTC. Protein: CASSYSDTSYEQYF.

V and J are TRBV25-1 and TRBJ2-5, with 11 bases matching TRBD2. The CDR3 totals 15 residues. The germline V gene encodes CDR1 MGHDK and CDR2 SYGVNS. J lost 4 bases, V lost 4 bases, and 5 bases had no gene match. DNA of the CDR3: TGTGCCAGCAGTGGGCTAGCGGGGGGCCTAGAGACCCAGTACTTC. It specifies CASSGLAGGLETQYF.

The CDR3 coding sequence is TGTGCCAGCAGGCCGGGGCAGGGGGCGGCCTACGAGCAGTACTTC. This translates into CASRPGQGAAYEQYF. V is TRBV2 and J is TRBJ2-7, with 8 bases that match TRBD1. Germline lookup yields CDR1 SNHLY and CDR2 FYNNEI. This CDR3 region has 15 residues. The junction had 9 bases not matched to a gene; V was cut back by 6 bases and J by 2 bases. Together with reference TRBV2 and TRBJ2-7, the CDR3 gives the full variable domain: EPEVTQTPSHQVTQMGQEVILRCVPISNHLYFYWYRQILGQKVEFLVSFYNNEISEKSEIFDDQFSVERPDGSNFTLKIRSTKLEDSAMYFCASRPGQGAAYEQYFGPGTRLTVT.

This rearrangement joins TRBV28 to TRBJ2-3; TRBD2 is a possible D gene (6 bases). This CDR3 spans 16 amino acids. Germline CDR1 and CDR2: MDHEN and SYDVKM. V gave up 4 bases and J gave up 0 bases, with 14 bases separating them. CDR3 bases: TGTGCCAGCAGTTCCACGACTAGATCTAGCACAGATACGCAGTATTTT. It encodes CASSSTTRSSTDTQYF.

The V call is TRBV10-3, the J call TRBJ1-2; 8 bases map to TRBD1. The CDR3 has 15 residues. V lost 0 bases, J lost 8 bases, and 8 bases stayed unmatched. Germline V gene data show CDR1 as ENHRY and CDR2 as SYGVKD. The CDR3 loop reads CAISESIGAGGGYTF. The CDR3 DNA reads as TGTGCCATCAGTGAGTCGATAGGAGCAGGGGGCGGCTACACCTTC.

The chain joins TRBV10-1 to TRBJ2-7, with 9 bases that match TRBD1. The ends lost 1 base at V and 7 bases at J; junction bases unmatched: 8. Germline CDR1 and CDR2: WNHNN and SYGVQD (reference sequence). CDR3 size: 15 residues. For the CDR3, the DNA is TGCGCCAGCAGTGAGTTGGGACAGGGAGTAGGGGAGCAGTACTTC. It yields the protein CASSELGQGVGEQYF.

The genes are TRBV21-1 and TRBJ1-3. TRBV21-1 is shown as a pseudogene. This CDR3 is 13 amino acids long. The CDR3 is CASRLRIRNTIYF. The CDR3 DNA reads as TGTGCCAGCAGACTCCGAATCAGAAACACCATATATTTT.

The genes are TRBV7-9 and TRBJ1-5, with 12 bases fitting TRBD1. Looked up from germline, CDR1 is SEHNR and CDR2 is FQNEAQ (reference sequence). Trimming cost V 7 bases and J 7 bases; bases outside gene matches: 8. The CDR3 is 15 amino acids. The CDR3 nucleotides are TGTGCCAGCACCTCCGGGACAGGGGGCGGACAGCCCCAGCATTTT. Amino acids: CASTSGTGGGQPQHF. The full variable domain, with the rest looked up from reference TRBV7-9 and TRBJ1-5, is DTGVSQNPRHKITKRGQNVTFRCDPISEHNRLYWYRQTLGQGPEFLTYFQNEAQLEKSRLLSDRFSAERPKGSFSTLEIQRTEQGDSAMYLCASTSGTGGGQPQHFGDGTRLSIL.

The rearrangement links TRBV10-2 to TRBJ1-2; tentative D call: TRBD1 (5 bases). Between the trimmed V and J ends, which lost 2 bases and 4 bases, there was a span of 8 bases. Germline values: CDR1 WSHSY, CDR2 SAAADI. The CDR3 spans 13 residues. The CDR3 DNA follows: TGCGCCAGCAGTGAGCGCGGGGGCTATGGCTACACCTTC. Residues: CASSERGGYGYTF.